This TCR beta chain appears in the sequencing data of a study of blood T cell repertoires in COVID-19. Study-level information: Collection of acute and convalescent COVID-19 samples took place in the United States, Italy and Spain. PBMCs, B-cell-depleted T cells, or T cells provided the cDNA or gDNA that made up the material.

Authors' analysis steps: For nucleated cells, counts were estimated from reference gene primer amplification. The table came from immunoSEQ multiplex PCR; TCRdb's copy has only in-frame clones and leaves some out. V and J calls and clone size are copied from that table; D and trimming were computed from the DNA. This sample has 200,000 to 250,000 clones, with approximately 87% found just once. The length of the CDR3 is 14 residues. Looked up from germline, CDR1 is SGHNT and CDR2 is YYREEE (reference sequence). The V gene lost 5 bases and the J gene lost 3 bases, with 14 bases spanning the gap. The chain recombines TRBV5-4 with TRBJ1-1, with D possibly being TRBD1 (5 bases). Sample: PBMCs or T cells enriched from blood (not recorded which). The sequence was collected from a woman between 45 and 60 years old in a cohort exposed to, infected with or recovered from COVID-19 (not recorded which). CDR3 in amino acids: CASRPGVGHTEAFF. CDR3 nucleotide sequence: TGTGCCAGCAGGCCGGGTGTGGGGCACACTGAAGCTTTCTTT. Looking up the rest from reference TRBV5-4 and TRBJ1-1 gives the full variable domain: ETGVTQSPTHLIKTRGQQVTLRCSSQSGHNTVSWYQQALGQGPQFIFQYYREEENGRGNFPPRFSGLQFPNYSSELNVNALELDDSALYLCASRPGVGHTEAFFGQGTRLTVV.